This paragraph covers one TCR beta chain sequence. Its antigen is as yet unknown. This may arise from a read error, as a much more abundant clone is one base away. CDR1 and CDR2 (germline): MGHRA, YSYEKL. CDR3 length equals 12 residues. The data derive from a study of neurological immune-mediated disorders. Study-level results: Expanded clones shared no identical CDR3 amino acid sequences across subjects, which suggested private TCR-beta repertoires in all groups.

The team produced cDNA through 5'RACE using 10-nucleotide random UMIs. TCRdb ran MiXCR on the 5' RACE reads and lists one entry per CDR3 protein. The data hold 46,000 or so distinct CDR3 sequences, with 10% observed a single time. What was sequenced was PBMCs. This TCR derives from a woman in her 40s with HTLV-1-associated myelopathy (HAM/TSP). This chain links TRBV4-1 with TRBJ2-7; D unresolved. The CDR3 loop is CTSSHATYEQYF. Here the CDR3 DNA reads TGCACCAGCAGCCATGCCACCTACGAGCAGTACTTC.